One sample yielded the 2 T cell receptor beta chains listed below, sequenced in a study of radiotherapy plus CTLA-4 blockade in lung cancer. TCRdb's copy holds only in-frame clones and misses some; the assay was immunoSEQ multiplex PCR. Of about 120,000 clones listed, just under 80% are singletons. This material consisted of peripheral blood, taken from a patient treated with radiotherapy plus ipilimumab. These receptor sequences come from a human donor with non-small cell lung cancer who had a partial response to radiotherapy plus ipilimumab.

The chain has TRBV18 and TRBJ2-7; weak D call: TRBD1 (7 bases). Germline V CDR1 and CDR2: KGHSH, LQKENI. The CDR3 has 14 amino acids. V was clipped by 3 bases and J by 0 bases, with 9 bases between them. The CDR3, as DNA: TGTGCCAGCTCACCGCGGGACAGCTCCTACGAGCAGTACTTC. Amino acids: CASSPRDSSYEQYF. The variable domain in full, completed from reference TRBV18 and TRBJ2-7, reads NAGVMQNPRHLVRRRGQEARLRCSPMKGHSHVYWYRQLPEEGLKFMVYLQKENIIDESGMPKERFSAEFPKEGPSILRIQQVVRGDSAAYFCASSPRDSSYEQYFGPGTRLTVT.

The chain joins TRBV28 to TRBJ2-2, with D maybe TRBD1 (6 bases). The CDR3 loop spans 16 amino acids. Trimming left V 5 bases short and J 3 bases short, with 16 bases between. From germline, CDR1 is MDHEN and CDR2 SYDVKM. The CDR3 reads CASSDLLWTDTGELFF. CDR3 nucleotides: TGTGCCAGCAGTGACCTCCTTTGGACAGACACCGGGGAGCTGTTTTTT.